This note documents a single TCR beta chain sequence. This record comes from a study of OX40 agonist ivuxolimab in advanced cancers. Study in general: At 0.01 to 10 mg/kg, ivuxolimab was administered intravenously to patients every 2 weeks. Cohort: 65% to 90% men, mean age approximately 64, aged about 20 to 80.

Baseline, cycle 4 day 1, and cycle 7 day 1 were the blood sampling points. Data came from immunoSEQ multiplex PCR; TCRdb stores just in-frame clones and leaves some out. The table lists 65,000 to 95,000 clones, approximately 85% of them singletons, with less than 4.5% in the top ten. The CDR3 length is 14 residues. The germline V gene encodes CDR1 SGHDN and CDR2 FVKESK. Unmatched junction bases numbered 4, after V lost 4 bases and J lost 1 base. The sequence came from an adult with an advanced solid tumor such as melanoma, head and neck, liver or kidney cancer. The material sequenced was CD4+ or CD8+ T cells sorted from blood, taken in a trial of the OX40 agonist ivuxolimab. V usage is TRBV14 and J usage is TRBJ2-7; 7 bases map to TRBD2. The CDR3 reads CASSPNGGSYEQYF. DNA of the CDR3: TGTGCCAGCAGCCCAAACGGGGGGTCCTACGAGCAGTACTTC.